The rows below give T cell receptor beta chains drawn from one sample of a study of T-cell reconstitution after alpha-beta-depleted transplantation in children. TCRdb passed the PCR reads through MiXCR, listing each CDR3 protein once. The profile shows around 180,000 distinct CDR3 sequences, approximately 12% of them singletons. This sample comprised PBMCs, obtained before TCRalphabeta/CD19-depleted stem cell transplant. The source of these receptors is a boy under 10 years old with acute myeloid leukemia, due to receive a stem cell transplant. CDR3s include the opening cysteine and the closing phenylalanine or tryptophan. A D gene is named only where the DNA matches it firmly. Clone size appears in some rows only: once, few, many, or a class for an expanded clone.

size,V,D,J,DNA,CDR3
many,TRBV7-6,NA,TRBJ2-6,TGTGCCAGCAGCTTGTCCAGCTCTGGGGCCAACGTCCTGACTTTC,CASSLSSSGANVLTF
many,TRBV6-6,NA,TRBJ1-1,TGTGCCAGCAGTTTACTCAGGGAAACTGAAGCTTTCTTT,CASSLLRETEAFF
many,TRBV4-1,NA,TRBJ2-2,TGCGCCAGCAGCCAAGGCCCGGTGGCGAACACCGGGGAGCTGTTTTTT,CASSQGPVANTGELFF
many,TRBV18,TRBD2,TRBJ2-7,TGTGCCAGCTCACCAACCAGCGGGAGGGGCGAGCAGTACTTC,CASSPTSGRGEQYF
many,TRBV6-5,NA,TRBJ1-4,TGTGCCAGCAGTTACTCTTACGGCGGGAATGAAAAACTGTTTTTT,CASSYSYGGNEKLFF
many,TRBV4-1,NA,TRBJ2-2,TGCGCCAGCAGGACCTACTCGGCTGCCGGGGAGCTGTTTTTT,CASRTYSAAGELFF
many,TRBV5-1,NA,TRBJ2-1,TGCGCCAGCAGCTTGCGAGGCGGGGCCTACAATGAGCAGTTCTTC,CASSLRGGAYNEQFF
many,TRBV27,TRBD1,TRBJ1-3,TGTGCCAGCGCGTGGACAGGGGGAAACACCATATATTTT,CASAWTGGNTIYF
many,TRBV3-1,TRBD1,TRBJ1-1,TGTGCCAGCAGCCAATTCCAGGGGGAAGCGTTGAACACTGAAGCTTTCTTT,CASSQFQGEALNTEAFF
many,TRBV5-1,NA,TRBJ2-7,TGCGCCAGCAGGACAGGCCCTGACTCCTACGAGCAGTACTTC,CASRTGPDSYEQYF
many,TRBV4-1,NA,TRBJ1-4,TGCGCCAGCAGCCTAGTGTGGAATGAAAAACTGTTTTTT,CASSLVWNEKLFF
many,TRBV18,NA,TRBJ2-3,TGTGCCAGCTCATACGGGGCTCAAGATACGCAGTATTTT,CASSYGAQDTQYF
NA,TRBV30,TRBD2,TRBJ2-1,TGTGCCTACTCTAGCGGGAGTCAGAGCCCCTACAATGAGCAGTTCTTC,CAYSSGSQSPYNEQFF
many,TRBV29-1,NA,TRBJ1-2,TGCAGCGTTGAACAGAGAGTATCAGAGGGCTATGGCTACACCTTC,CSVEQRVSEGYGYTF
many,TRBV7-2,NA,TRBJ2-1,TGTGCCAGCAGCTTAGCGCGTCTCCGCTCCTACAATGAGCAGTTCTTC,CASSLARLRSYNEQFF
many,TRBV18,TRBD1,TRBJ1-5,TGTGCCAGCTCACCAGGGGGGACAGGCCATAATCAGCCCCAGCATTTT,CASSPGGTGHNQPQHF